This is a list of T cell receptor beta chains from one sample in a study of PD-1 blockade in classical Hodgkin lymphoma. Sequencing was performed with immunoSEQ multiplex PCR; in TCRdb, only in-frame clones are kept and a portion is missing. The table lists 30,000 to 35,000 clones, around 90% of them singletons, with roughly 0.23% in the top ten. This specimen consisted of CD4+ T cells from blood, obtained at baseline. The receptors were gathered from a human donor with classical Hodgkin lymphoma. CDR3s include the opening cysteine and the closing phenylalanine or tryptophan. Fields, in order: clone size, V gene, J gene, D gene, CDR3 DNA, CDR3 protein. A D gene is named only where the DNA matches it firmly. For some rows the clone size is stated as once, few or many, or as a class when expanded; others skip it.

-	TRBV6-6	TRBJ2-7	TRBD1	TGTGCCAGCAGTTCCCCGGGACAGAAAATCTACGAGCAGTACTTC	CASSSPGQKIYEQYF
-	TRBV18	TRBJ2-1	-	TGTGCCAGCTCGTCCCAAGGGTCAGATGTACGCCTTTCCTCCTACAATGAGCAGTTCTTC	CASSSQGSDVRLSSYNEQFF
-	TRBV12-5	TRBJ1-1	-	TGTGCTAGTGGCTCACAAACACCCAACACTGAAGCTTTCTTT	CASGSQTPNTEAFF
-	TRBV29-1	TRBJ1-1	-	TGCAGCGTTGTGGGTGGGTCAGGGAGGGCGAACACTGAAGCTTTCTTT	CSVVGGSGRANTEAFF
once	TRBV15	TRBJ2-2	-	TGTGCCACCAGCAGAGATAGGGACCCCGGGGAGCTGTTTTTT	CATSRDRDPGELFF
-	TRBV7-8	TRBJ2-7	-	TGTGCCAGCAGCTTACGGTTAGCGGTCTCCTACGAGCAGTACTTC	CASSLRLAVSYEQYF
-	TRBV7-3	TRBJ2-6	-	TGTGCCAGCAGCTTAGGATTGGGGTTTGGGGCCAACGTCCTGACTTTC	CASSLGLGFGANVLTF
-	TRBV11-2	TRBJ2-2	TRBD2	TGTGCCAGCAGCTCAGAACTAGCGGGAGTAAGGACCGGGGAGCTGTTTTTT	CASSSELAGVRTGELFF
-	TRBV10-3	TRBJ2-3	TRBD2	TGTGCCATCTCTGGACTAGCAAGAACTAGCACAGATACGCAGTATTTT	CAISGLARTSTDTQYF
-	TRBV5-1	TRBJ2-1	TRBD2	TGCGCCAGCAGCTGGATAGCGGGAGGGGACAATGAGCAGTTCTTC	CASSWIAGGDNEQFF
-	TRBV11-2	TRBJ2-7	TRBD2	TGTGCCAGCGGCGGGAGGGCCTACGAGCAGTACTTC	CASGGRAYEQYF
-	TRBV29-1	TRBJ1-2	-	TGCAGCGTTGAACCGAACCTAGGGGCTCGAGGCTACACCTTC	CSVEPNLGARGYTF
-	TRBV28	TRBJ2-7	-	TGTGCCAGCAGTTTACCGGGCTCTAAGTACGAGCAGTACTTC	CASSLPGSKYEQYF
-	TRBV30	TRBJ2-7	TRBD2	TGTGCCTCCGGGACTAACTACGAGCAGTACTTC	CASGTNYEQYF
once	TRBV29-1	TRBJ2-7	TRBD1	TGCAGCTCCACCGGGACAGGGGGCTACGAGCAGTACTTC	CSSTGTGGYEQYF
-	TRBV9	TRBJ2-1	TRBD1	TGTGCCAGCAGCGTAGGAAGGACAGGGGGCGCTGGTGAGCAGTTCTTC	CASSVGRTGGAGEQFF
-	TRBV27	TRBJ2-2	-	TGTGCCAGCAGTTTCCTTAGCGCCACGAACACCGGGGAGCTGTTTTTT	CASSFLSATNTGELFF
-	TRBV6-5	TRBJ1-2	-	TGTGCCAGCAGTTACTCGGGTAGCGGGGCCCGTAACGGCTACACCTTC	CASSYSGSGARNGYTF
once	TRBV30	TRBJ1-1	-	TGTGCCTGGAGGGGGACGGAAGTGAACACTGAAGCTTTCTTT	CAWRGTEVNTEAFF
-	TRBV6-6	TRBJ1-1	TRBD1	TGTGCCAGCAGTGGGGGGACAGGGTCTAAGAGAGAAGCTTTCTTT	CASSGGTGSKREAFF
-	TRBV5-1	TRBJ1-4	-	TGCGCCAGCAGGCTGGACTCCGCAACTAATGAAAAACTGTTTTTT	CASRLDSATNEKLFF
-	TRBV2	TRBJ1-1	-	TGTGCCAGCAGTGGACGGTTTATGAACACTGAAGCTTTCTTT	CASSGRFMNTEAFF
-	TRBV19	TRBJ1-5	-	TGTGCCAGTAGTATTGGACTCTCCCGGGGGCCCCAGCATTTT	CASSIGLSRGPQHF
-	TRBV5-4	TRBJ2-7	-	TGTGCCAGCAGCTCCCTAGGACTGTTCTCCTACGAGCAGTACTTC	CASSSLGLFSYEQYF
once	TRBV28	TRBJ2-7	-	TGTGCCAGCATTACCGGGCCCCCCTCCTACGAGCAGTACTTC	CASITGPPSYEQYF
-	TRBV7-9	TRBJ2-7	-	TGTGCCAGCAGCTTAGAAGGCCAGAGTTTAGAGCAGTACTTC	CASSLEGQSLEQYF
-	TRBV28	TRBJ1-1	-	TGTGCCAGCAGTTTACCGGGTCAGAACACTGAAGCTTTCTTT	CASSLPGQNTEAFF
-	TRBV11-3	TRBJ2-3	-	TGTGCCAGCAGCTCGACTTGGGACCGCACAGATACGCAGTATTTT	CASSSTWDRTDTQYF
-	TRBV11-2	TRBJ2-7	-	TGTGCCAGCAGCTTAGGGTCCGAGCAGTACTTC	CASSLGSEQYF
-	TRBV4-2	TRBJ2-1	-	TGTGCCAGCAGCCAAGATTTTCAGGGTTACAATGAGCAGTTCTTC	CASSQDFQGYNEQFF
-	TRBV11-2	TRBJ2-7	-	TGTGCCAGCAGCTTCCCCGCTGGGTCCCCTCTCTACGAGCAGTACTTC	CASSFPAGSPLYEQYF
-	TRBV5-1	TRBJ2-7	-	TGCGCCAGCAGCTCGTTACAGGGTGCCTACGAGCAGTACTTC	CASSSLQGAYEQYF
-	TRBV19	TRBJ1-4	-	TGTGCCAGTAGTATAGATGGACAGTCTCTTAATGAAAAACTGTTTTTT	CASSIDGQSLNEKLFF
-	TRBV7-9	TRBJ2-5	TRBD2	TGTGCCAGCGGACTAGCGGGAGAGACCCAGTACTTC	CASGLAGETQYF
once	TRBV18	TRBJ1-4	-	TGTGCCAGCTCACCGGGTCTAGATGAAAAACTGTTTTTT	CASSPGLDEKLFF
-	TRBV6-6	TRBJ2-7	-	TGTGCCAGCAGACGGACTATGATAAACGAGCAGTACTTC	CASRRTMINEQYF
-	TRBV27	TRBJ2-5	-	TGTGCCAGCAGTGGACTACCACAAGAGACCCAGTACTTC	CASSGLPQETQYF
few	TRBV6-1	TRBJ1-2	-	TGTGCCAGCAGTGAAGCGCGAGGGGAAGATGGCTACACCTTC	CASSEARGEDGYTF
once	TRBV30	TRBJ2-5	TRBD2	TGTGCCTGGAGTGTAAGGCTAGCGGGGAAGGCCCAGTACTTC	CAWSVRLAGKAQYF
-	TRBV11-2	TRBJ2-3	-	TGTGCCAGCAGCTTAGGGTACCAGGGTGCTTTAGATACGCAGTATTTT	CASSLGYQGALDTQYF
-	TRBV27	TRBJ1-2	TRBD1	TGTGCCAGCAGTTCCTTAAGGGGGCCAGCTAAAACTAACTATGGCTACACCTTC	CASSSLRGPAKTNYGYTF
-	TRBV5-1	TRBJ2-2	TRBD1	TGCGCCAGCAGCGCCGGACAGGGTAACGGGGAGCTGTTTTTT	CASSAGQGNGELFF
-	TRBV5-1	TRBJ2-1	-	TGCGCCAGCAGCTTGGAGGGTAGGGCGGGCCGCGGAAACAATGAGCAGTTCTTC	CASSLEGRAGRGNNEQFF
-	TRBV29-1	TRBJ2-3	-	TGCAGCGTCGACTCTAGCGGCACAGATACGCAGTATTTT	CSVDSSGTDTQYF
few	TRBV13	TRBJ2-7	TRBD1	TGTGCCAGCAGCGGCCCCTCGGGACAGCAAAACTCCTACGAGCAGTACTTC	CASSGPSGQQNSYEQYF
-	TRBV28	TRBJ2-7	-	TGTGCCAGCAGTCTCCGGACAGACTCATACTACGAGCAGTACTTC	CASSLRTDSYYEQYF
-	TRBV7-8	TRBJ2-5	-	TGTGCCAGCAGCTTAGCGGGCCAGACTTCAGAGACCCAGTACTTC	CASSLAGQTSETQYF
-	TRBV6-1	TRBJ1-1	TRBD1	TGTGCCAGCAGTGGACAGGGCACCTTCCGAAACACTGAAGCTTTCTTT	CASSGQGTFRNTEAFF
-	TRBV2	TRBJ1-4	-	TGTGCCAGCAGCTCCCTTGGACAAATTAATGAAAAACTGTTTTTT	CASSSLGQINEKLFF
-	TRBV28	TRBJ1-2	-	TGTGCCGGTAAACAGGAGGGGATCTATGGCTACACCTTC	CAGKQEGIYGYTF
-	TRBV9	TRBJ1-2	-	TGTGCCAGCAGCGTCACACAGGAGGCCGAAGGTGGCTACACCTTC	CASSVTQEAEGGYTF
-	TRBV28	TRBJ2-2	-	TGTGCCAGCAGTACCGGGACGGCCTACACCGGGGAGCTGTTTTTT	CASSTGTAYTGELFF
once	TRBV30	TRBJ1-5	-	TGTGCCTGGAGTGTCAGAGGGGATAGCAATCAGCCCCAGCATTTT	CAWSVRGDSNQPQHF
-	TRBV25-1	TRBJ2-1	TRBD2	TGTGCCAGCGGAGGACTAGCGGGCTACAATGAGCAGTTCTTC	CASGGLAGYNEQFF
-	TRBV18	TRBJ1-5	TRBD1	TGTGCCAGCTCACCGGGGACAGGGGGCAATCAGCCCCAGCATTTT	CASSPGTGGNQPQHF